Presented here are 7 T cell receptor beta chains from one specimen sequenced in a study of cytomegalovirus exposure and HLA in healthy donors. The table came from immunoSEQ multiplex PCR; TCRdb's copy has only in-frame clones and leaves some out. The sample consists of about 190,000 clones, about 84% of them appearing once. Source material: PBMCs. These receptors originate from a woman aged 18-29 years in good health and CMV-seronegative.

The genes are TRBV7-7 and TRBJ1-1; tentative D call: TRBD1 (6 bases). This CDR3 region has 16 residues. Germline values: CDR1 SSHAT, CDR2 FNYEAQ (reference sequence). V gave up 4 bases and J gave up 1 base, with 16 bases separating them. The CDR3 region has the DNA TGTGCCAGCAGCTCGCGTCCAACACAGGGGAACACTGAAGCTTTCTTT. Protein: CASSSRPTQGNTEAFF.

This clone has just one count. J is TRBJ1-5 and V is TRBV4-1, with D perhaps TRBD1 (6 bases). CDR1 and CDR2 (germline): MGHRA, YSYEKL. The CDR3 is 19 amino acids. V shed 3 bases and J shed 5 bases, with 26 bases lying between them. The CDR3: CASSQRLKGQTLRHQPQHF. The CDR3 DNA follows: TGCGCCAGCAGCCAGCGCCTCAAAGGACAGACCCTTCGCCATCAGCCCCAGCATTTT.

The chain employs TRBV27 and TRBJ2-4; 8 nucleotides line up with TRBD1. In germline, CDR1 is MNHEY, CDR2 SMNVEV (reference sequence). V dropped 6 bases and J dropped 8; count of bases not matched to a gene: 15. There are 16 residues in the CDR3. The CDR3 loop reads CASSLSGGSPGYIQYF. DNA of the CDR3: TGTGCCAGCAGCCTATCAGGGGGCTCCCCCGGATACATTCAGTACTTC.

The CDR3 sequence: CAWSTGTGFYGYTF. The CDR3 nucleotides read TGTGCCTGGAGCACCGGGACAGGGTTTTATGGCTACACCTTC. The chain is built from TRBV30 and TRBJ1-2, with 9 bases fitting TRBD1. The ends lost 3 bases at V and 5 bases at J; junction bases unmatched: 7. The CDR3 runs 14 residues. The germline gives CDR1 GTSNPN, CDR2 SVGIG (reference sequence).

The chain carries TRBV25-1 and TRBJ1-2, with D tentatively TRBD1 (6 bases). There are 13 residues in the CDR3. The V and J ends lost 3 bases and 8 bases respectively, with 13 bases between them. The germline gives CDR1 MGHDK, CDR2 SYGVNS. The CDR3, as DNA: TGTGCCAGCAGTGACAGACAGGTTTTAGGCTACACCTTC. It yields the protein CASSDRQVLGYTF.

J is TRBJ2-1 and V is TRBV15, with a tentative D call TRBD2 (5 bases). CDR3 size: 20 residues. The germline V gene encodes CDR1 LNHNV and CDR2 YYDKDF (reference sequence). Trimming took off 5 bases at V and 0 bases at J, with 26 bases between the two ends. The CDR3 spells CATSRTLTQASFSSYNEQFF. DNA for the CDR3: TGTGCCACCAGCCGAACTTTAACCCAAGCTAGCTTCAGCTCCTACAATGAGCAGTTCTTC.

This sequence joins TRBV12-5 and TRBJ1-1; D not certain. Between the trimmed V and J ends, which lost 1 base and 1 base, there was a span of 7 bases. Germline V gene data show CDR1 as LGHNT and CDR2 as FRNRAP. The CDR3 spans 14 residues. CDR3 amino acids: CASGLGGSNTEAFF. In nucleotides, the CDR3 is TGTGCTAGTGGTTTGGGAGGGTCGAACACTGAAGCTTTCTTT. The whole variable domain, filled in from reference TRBV12-5 and TRBJ1-1, reads DARVTQTPRHKVTEMGQEVTMRCQPILGHNTVFWYRQTMMQGLELLAYFRNRAPLDDSGMPKDRFSAEMPDATLATLKIQPSEPRDSAVYFCASGLGGSNTEAFFGQGTRLTVV.